One sample yielded the 27 T cell receptor beta chains listed below, sequenced in a study of shared clonotypes between healthy human individuals. Assay used: immunoSEQ multiplex PCR; TCRdb lists only in-frame clones, some missing. The profile covers about 680,000 clones, with about 90% appearing a single time and roughly 24% taken by the ten largest. CD8 cells classed as naive were CD45RO-negative and positively selected for CCR7, excluding terminally differentiated effector memory CD45RA+ cells. Sequences were obtained from naive CD8+ T cells sorted from blood. These receptor sequences come from a man aged 25-45 years in good health.

This chain links TRBV14 with TRBJ2-1; TRBD2 might be the D (5 bases). V lost 4 bases and J 3 bases, leaving 16 bases between the germline ends. Germline V gene data show CDR1 as SGHDN and CDR2 as FVKESK. The length of the CDR3 is 16 residues. Written as DNA, the CDR3 is TGTGCCAGCAGCCCATTACTAGAGCGCTTCTACAATGAGCAGTTCTTC. Translated: CASSPLLERFYNEQFF.

This clone is a singleton in its sample. The chain is built from TRBV10-1 and TRBJ2-1; no firm D call. CDR3 length equals 12 residues. Trimming cost V 4 bases and J 6 bases, with 7 bases left between them. Germline V gene data show CDR1 as WNHNN and CDR2 as SYGVQD (reference sequence). The CDR3 coding sequence is TGCGCCAGCAGTGCAGCCATCAATGAGCAGTTCTTC. It translates to CASSAAINEQFF.

The chain carries TRBV9 and TRBJ2-3; unclear D gene. V was shortened by 7 bases and J by 1 base, with 19 bases between the two germline ends. CDR1 is SGDLS and CDR2 is YYNGEE in the germline V gene. The CDR3 totals 16 residues. CDR3 sequence (DNA): TGTGCCAGCGGGTTACCTGGAGCCCCGGGCACAGATACGCAGTATTTT. Translating it yields CASGLPGAPGTDTQYF.

The chain has TRBV9 and TRBJ2-5, with 7 bases that match TRBD2. This CDR3 spans 14 amino acids. In germline, CDR1 is SGDLS, CDR2 YYNGEE. J was trimmed by 3 bases and V by 0 bases; bases with no gene match: 2. The CDR3 DNA follows: TGTGCCAGCAGCGTAGGTGGACTAGAAGAGACCCAGTACTTC. It is translated as CASSVGGLEETQYF.

The gene calls are TRBV7-8 and TRBJ1-3; D not certain. V lost 4 bases and J 4 bases, leaving 17 bases between the germline ends. The CDR3 runs to 16 residues. Germline values: CDR1 SGHVS, CDR2 FQNEAQ. The CDR3 DNA reads as TGTGCCAGCAGCTCCGGACGGCTCCCCCGAGGAAACACCATATATTTT. Protein sequence: CASSSGRLPRGNTIYF.

This rearrangement joins TRBV11-2 to TRBJ2-1, with D perhaps being TRBD1 or TRBD2 (5 bases each). This CDR3 comprises 14 residues. The V end lost 1 base, the J end lost 8 bases, and 12 bases lay between the germline ends. Germline CDR1 is SGHAT and CDR2 is FQNNGV. The CDR3 coding sequence is TGTGCCAGCAGCTTAGTTTTCCGGGACGATGAGCAGTTCTTC. Translating gives CASSLVFRDDEQFF.

The CDR3 coding sequence is TGTGCCAGCCATTGGACAGGGGGCCACAATGAGCAGTTCTTC. As protein: CASHWTGGHNEQFF. The chain is built from TRBV27 and TRBJ2-1; 11 bases line up with TRBD1. The germline gives CDR1 MNHEY, CDR2 SMNVEV (reference sequence). The CDR3 consists of 14 residues. V shed 8 bases, J shed 5 bases, and the junction held 5 bases outside the gene matches.

CDR3 sequence reads: CASSGELHTQYF. CDR3 coding DNA: TGTGCCAGCAGTGGGGAGTTGCATACGCAGTATTTT. The chain carries TRBV2 and TRBJ2-3; TRBD2 is a possible D gene (5 bases). Trimming removed 4 bases from V and 7 bases from J, with 9 bases in between. The CDR3 totals 12 residues. CDR1 and CDR2 (germline): SNHLY, FYNNEI.

This chain connects TRBV7-6 to TRBJ2-1; tentative D call: TRBD1 (5 bases). V was pared by 1 base and J by 8 bases, with 9 bases between. The CDR3 covers 13 residues. The germline CDR1 and CDR2 sequences are SGHVS and FNYEAQ. The CDR3 sequence is CASSLGQGYEQFF. CDR3 DNA sequence: TGTGCCAGCAGCTTAGGGCAGGGTTATGAGCAGTTCTTC. Based on the CDR3 plus reference TRBV7-6 and TRBJ2-1, the full variable domain is GAGVSQSPRYKVTKRGQDVALRCDPISGHVSLYWYRQALGQGPEFLTYFNYEAQQDKSGLPNDRFSAERPEGSISTLTIQRTEQRDSAMYRCASSLGQGYEQFFGPGTRLTVL.

The CDR3 nucleotides are TGCGCCAGCAGCCCCCAAGGGGAGAGGGGCGAGCAGTACTTC. Translation gives CASSPQGERGEQYF. The chain links TRBV4-1 to TRBJ2-7, with D perhaps being TRBD1 or TRBD2 (5 bases each). V was clipped by 4 bases and J by 6 bases, with 16 bases between them. The CDR3 runs 14 residues. Germline CDR1 and CDR2: MGHRA and YSYEKL.

The V call is TRBV5-6, the J call TRBJ2-1; D not certain. The CDR3 consists of 12 residues. V lost 4 bases and J 9 bases, leaving 11 bases between the germline ends. Germline values: CDR1 SGHDT, CDR2 YYEEEE. The CDR3 loop is CASSPQTAEQFF. CDR3 DNA sequence: TGTGCCAGCAGCCCCCAAACAGCTGAGCAGTTCTTC. Looking up the rest from reference TRBV5-6 and TRBJ2-1 gives the full variable domain: DAGVTQSPTHLIKTRGQQVTLRCSPKSGHDTVSWYQQALGQGPQFIFQYYEEEERQRGNFPDRFSGHQFPNYSSELNVNALLLGDSALYLCASSPQTAEQFFGPGTRLTVL.

This clone was seen once. The V call is TRBV6-1, the J call TRBJ2-2; D remains ambiguous. Germline CDR1 MNHNS, CDR2 SASEGT. Trimming removed 5 bases from V and 5 bases from J, with 12 bases in between. CDR3 length equals 14 residues. CDR3: CASSSFTRTGELFF. The CDR3 region has the DNA TGTGCCAGCAGTTCTTTCACACGGACCGGGGAGCTGTTTTTT.

This chain joins TRBV4-2 and TRBJ2-1, with D perhaps being TRBD1 or TRBD2 (5 bases each). V lost 3 bases to trimming and J lost 7 bases, with 19 bases between them. Germline CDR1 is LGHNA and CDR2 is YNFKEQ. This CDR3 is 16 amino acids long. The CDR3 DNA is TGTGCCAGCAGCCAGGAAGGACAACCCGGCGGGAATGAGCAGTTCTTC. Translated: CASSQEGQPGGNEQFF.

The chain employs TRBV19 and TRBJ2-7, with TRBD2 matching 7 bases. This CDR3 region has 14 residues. Trimming took 3 bases from V and 3 from J; bases not matched to a gene: 5. Germline lookup yields CDR1 LNHDA and CDR2 SQIVND (reference sequence). The CDR3 nucleotides are TGTGCCAGTAGTATCGGCGGGAGTCTCTACGAGCAGTACTTC. It yields the protein CASSIGGSLYEQYF.

The chain is built from TRBV10-1 and TRBJ1-4; maybe TRBD1 (6 bases). The CDR3 consists of 15 residues. Germline V lookup: CDR1 WNHNN, CDR2 SYGVQD (reference sequence). Trimming left V 8 bases short and J 4 bases short, with 17 bases between. This CDR3 is CASLIGTGNNEKLFF. CDR3 DNA sequence: TGCGCCAGCTTGATAGGAACAGGGAATAATGAAAAACTGTTTTTT.

On this clone itself: This sample includes further DNA sequences coding for the same CDR3. The chain couples TRBV5-6 to TRBJ1-1, with D perhaps matching TRBD1 (5 bases). Germline V lookup: CDR1 SGHDT, CDR2 YYEEEE. Trimming left V 4 bases short and J 4 bases short, with 11 bases between. The CDR3 runs to 13 residues. CDR3 bases: TGTGCCAGCAGCCTGGGTGGGGGCACTGAAGCTTTCTTT. Its translation: CASSLGGGTEAFF.

The gene calls are TRBV15 and TRBJ2-5; 9 bases map to TRBD1. CDR3 size: 16 residues. Germline V gene lookup returns CDR1 LNHNV and CDR2 YYDKDF (reference sequence). Germline trimming cut 2 bases from V and 5 bases from J; bases unmatched to any gene: 9. CDR3 coding DNA: TGTGCCACCAGCAGATACAGACAGGGGGTAGGCGAGACCCAGTACTTC. The encoded protein is CATSRYRQGVGETQYF.

J is TRBJ2-5 and V is TRBV29-1; D might be TRBD2 (6 bases). The J call may be wrong; the DNA end is better matched by TRBJ2-7. The germline V gene encodes CDR1 SQVTM and CDR2 ANQGSEA. CDR3 length equals 13 residues. The CDR3 sequence: CSVGVAGPHEQYF. DNA of the CDR3: TGCAGCGTTGGGGTGGCGGGACCGCACGAGCAGTACTTC.

In its sample, this clone was seen once. V and J are TRBV7-2 and TRBJ2-7; D possibly corresponds to TRBD1 (6 bases). This CDR3 region has 14 residues. Looked up from germline, CDR1 is SGHTA and CDR2 is FQGNSA. Trimming shortened V by 5 bases and J by 6 bases, and 17 bases separated the two germline ends. The CDR3 loop reads CASSEGTRGPEQYF. CDR3 DNA sequence: TGTGCCAGCAGCGAAGGGACAAGGGGACCCGAGCAGTACTTC.

The chain employs TRBV10-3 and TRBJ1-2; 11 nucleotides align to TRBD1. The J segment lost 7 bases and the V segment lost 3 bases, leaving 7 bases of the junction unmatched. The CDR3 is made up of 15 amino acids. Per the germline V gene, CDR1 is ENHRY and CDR2 is SYGVKD. Here the CDR3 DNA reads TGTGCCATCAGTGAAACGGGACAGGGGGGGTCTGGCTACACCTTC. Its translation is CAISETGQGGSGYTF.

The chain employs TRBV28 and TRBJ1-2, with a weak D call TRBD1 (5 bases). The V gene's germline CDR1 is MDHEN and CDR2 SYDVKM. V lost 5 bases and J 6 bases, leaving 19 bases between the germline ends. The length of the CDR3 is 15 residues. This CDR3 reads CASSLPAGRADGYTF. The CDR3 DNA reads TGTGCCAGCAGTCTCCCCGCGGGCAGGGCCGATGGCTACACCTTC.

This clone has just one count. The CDR3 loop is CSVVGSWDQPQHF. CDR3 DNA sequence: TGCAGCGTTGTTGGGTCCTGGGATCAGCCCCAGCATTTT. This rearrangement joins TRBV29-1 to TRBJ1-5; D remains ambiguous. V was cut by 4 bases and J by 5 bases, with 12 bases left in between. The germline V gene has CDR1 SQVTM and CDR2 ANQGSEA. This CDR3 spans 13 amino acids.

The rearrangement uses TRBV7-9 and TRBJ1-4, with unresolved D. Deletions cut 2 bases from V and 5 bases from J, with 9 bases between. Germline CDR1 reads SEHNR; CDR2 reads FQNEAQ (reference sequence). The CDR3 is 14 amino acids. CDR3 DNA sequence: TGTGCCAGCAGCTTAATGGGTCTGAATGAAAAACTGTTTTTT. Amino acid sequence: CASSLMGLNEKLFF. The full variable domain, its missing parts supplied by reference TRBV7-9 and TRBJ1-4, is DTGVSQNPRHKITKRGQNVTFRCDPISEHNRLYWYRQTLGQGPEFLTYFQNEAQLEKSRLLSDRFSAERPKGSFSTLEIQRTEQGDSAMYLCASSLMGLNEKLFFGSGTQLSVL.

This clone was recorded a few times. The chain recombines TRBV19 with TRBJ1-5, with D uncertain. Trimming took 10 bases from V and 5 from J, leaving 21 bases between them. The germline gives CDR1 LNHDA, CDR2 SQIVND (reference sequence). The CDR3 consists of 15 residues. CDR3 in amino acids: CATRKTPRADQPQHF. The CDR3 bases are TGTGCCACCAGAAAGACGCCAAGGGCCGATCAGCCCCAGCATTTT.

In regard to this clone: Other DNA sequences of this sample code for an identical CDR3. The chain is built from TRBV19 and TRBJ2-1; the match to TRBD2 covers 9 bases. Germline trimming cut 3 bases from V and 4 bases from J; bases unmatched to any gene: 4. CDR1 and CDR2 from the germline V gene are LNHDA and SQIVND (reference sequence). CDR3 size: 15 residues. In DNA, the CDR3 is TGTGCCAGTAGTATTAGCGGGAGTGGGTACAATGAGCAGTTCTTC. Its translation is CASSISGSGYNEQFF.

As regards this clone: Other DNA sequences of this sample code for an identical CDR3. The rearrangement uses TRBV6-5 and TRBJ2-1, with D unresolved. The length of the CDR3 is 14 residues. Germline CDR1 and CDR2: MNHEY and SVGAGI. V dropped 3 bases and J dropped 0 bases, with 6 bases sitting between them. CDR3 sequence (DNA): TGTGCCAGCAGTTATGACTCCTCCTACAATGAGCAGTTCTTC. This codes for CASSYDSSYNEQFF.

V gene TRBV18 combines with J gene TRBJ2-2; 7 nucleotides match TRBD2. There are 16 residues in the CDR3. Germline CDR1 reads KGHSH; CDR2 reads LQKENI. With 4 bases clipped from V and 0 bases from J, the junction kept 5 bases outside the gene matches. CDR3 coding DNA: TGTGCCAGCTCACGAGGACTAGTCTCGAACACCGGGGAGCTGTTTTTT. As protein: CASSRGLVSNTGELFF.